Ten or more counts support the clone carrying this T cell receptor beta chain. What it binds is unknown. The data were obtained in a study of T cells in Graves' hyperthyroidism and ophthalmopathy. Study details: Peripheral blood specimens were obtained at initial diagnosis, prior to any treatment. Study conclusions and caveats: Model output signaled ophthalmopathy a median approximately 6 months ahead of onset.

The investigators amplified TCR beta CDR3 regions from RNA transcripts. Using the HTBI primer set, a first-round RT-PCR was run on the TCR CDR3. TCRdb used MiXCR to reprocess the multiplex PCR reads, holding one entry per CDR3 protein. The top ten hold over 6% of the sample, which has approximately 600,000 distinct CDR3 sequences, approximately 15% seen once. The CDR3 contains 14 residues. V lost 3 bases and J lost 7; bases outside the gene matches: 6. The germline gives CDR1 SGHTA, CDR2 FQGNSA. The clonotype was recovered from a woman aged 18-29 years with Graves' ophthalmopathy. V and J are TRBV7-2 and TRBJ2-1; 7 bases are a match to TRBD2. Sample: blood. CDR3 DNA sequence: TGTGCCAGCAGCTTGTTTCAGGGAGGGAATGAGCAGTTCTTC. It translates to CASSLFQGGNEQFF.